The 31 T cell receptor beta chains in this list originate from one sample, sequenced in a study of chemoradiotherapy in HPV16-positive cancers. Measured with immunoSEQ multiplex PCR; TCRdb has only the in-frame clones, and not every one. The sample gives more than 20,000 clones, approximately 92% of which show up once; roughly a sixth is in the top ten. The sequences come from blood, collected from a patient who underwent chemoradiotherapy. These receptors all stem from a human donor with HPV-associated anogenital cancer.

J is TRBJ1-5 and V is TRBV7-2, with D hard to call. The germline V gene encodes CDR1 SGHTA and CDR2 FQGNSA. The CDR3 runs to 13 residues. Trimming shortened V by 5 bases and J by 1 base, and 6 bases separated the two germline ends. CDR3 nucleotide sequence: TGTGCCAGCAGCCCTTCCAGCAATCAGCCCCAGCATTTT. Translation gives CASSPSSNQPQHF. The full variable domain, its missing parts supplied by reference TRBV7-2 and TRBJ1-5, is GAGVSQSPSNKVTEKGKDVELRCDPISGHTALYWYRQSLGQGLEFLIYFQGNSAPDKSGLPSDRFSAERTGGSVSTLTIQRTQQEDSAVYLCASSPSSNQPQHFGDGTRLSIL.

The count of this clone is one. The chain employs TRBV14 and TRBJ1-2, with 10 positions matching TRBD1. Germline CDR1 is SGHDN and CDR2 is FVKESK. V lost 4 bases, J lost 2 bases, and 4 bases stayed unmatched. The CDR3 length is 15 residues. The CDR3 bases are TGTGCCAGCAGCCTACCGGGACAGGGGAACTATGGCTACACCTTC. As protein: CASSLPGQGNYGYTF.

This chain uses TRBV5-6 with TRBJ2-7; 9 bases line up with TRBD2. The CDR3 totals 14 residues. Germline V gives CDR1 SGHDT, CDR2 YYEEEE. The junction had 5 bases not matched to a gene; V was cut back by 0 bases and J by 7 bases. CDR3 in DNA: TGTGCCAGCAGCTTGGCGGGACTAGCAGGGGAGCAGTACTTC. It yields the protein CASSLAGLAGEQYF.

V usage is TRBV7-3 and J usage is TRBJ2-1, with 15 positions matching TRBD2. This CDR3 spans 16 amino acids. The trim removed 3 bases at V and 7 bases at J, leaving 4 bases unmatched. The V gene's germline CDR1 is SGHTA and CDR2 FQGTGA. The CDR3 region is CASSLGLAGGLNEQFF. The CDR3 DNA reads TGTGCCAGCAGCTTGGGACTAGCGGGAGGTCTTAATGAGCAGTTCTTC.

The chain joins TRBV6-5 to TRBJ2-1, with D possibly being TRBD2 (5 bases). The germline V gene has CDR1 MNHEY and CDR2 SVGAGI. This CDR3 region has 14 residues. V lost 0 bases, J lost 7 bases, and 10 bases lay in between. The CDR3 sequence is CASSYSTTGNEQFF. CDR3 sequence (DNA): TGTGCCAGCAGTTACTCGACTACGGGGAATGAGCAGTTCTTC.

This clone was observed a few times. This chain's CDR3 is CASSPGPNTEAFF. Written as DNA, the CDR3 is TGTGCCAGCAGCCCAGGCCCGAACACTGAAGCTTTCTTT. The chain combines TRBV2 with TRBJ1-1; unclear D gene. Germline assignment: CDR1 SNHLY and CDR2 FYNNEI. This CDR3 is built from 13 residues. The V end lost 6 bases, the J end lost 1 base, and 9 bases lay between the germline ends.

The chain employs TRBV7-2 and TRBJ1-5, with TRBD1 as a possible D gene (6 bases). The CDR3 contains 15 residues. Per germline, CDR1 SGHTA and CDR2 FQGNSA. V lost 1 base, J lost 4 bases, and 11 bases lay in between. CDR3 sequence (DNA): TGTGCCAGCAGCTTAGTAGGCAGGGGAAATCAGCCCCAGCATTTT. Translation gives CASSLVGRGNQPQHF.

The J gene is TRBJ1-2, the V gene TRBV6-5, with 8 bases aligning to TRBD1. Losses at the gene ends were 8 bases for V and 4 bases for J; bases not matched to a gene: 3. Germline values: CDR1 MNHEY, CDR2 SVGAGI. CDR3 length: 12 amino acids. CDR3 DNA sequence: TGTGCCAGCCAGGGGGCAAGCTATGGCTACACCTTC. Protein: CASQGASYGYTF.

The rearrangement uses TRBV6-5 and TRBJ1-5, with D possibly matching TRBD1 (5 bases). This CDR3 spans 13 amino acids. Germline V gene sequence: CDR1 MNHEY, CDR2 SVGAGI. V shed 7 bases and J shed 7 bases, with 14 bases lying between them. DNA for the CDR3: TGTGCCAGCACAACTCGTCGGGGGCAGCCCCAGCATTTT. Protein sequence: CASTTRRGQPQHF.

This clone was observed a few times. V usage is TRBV6-5 and J usage is TRBJ1-6; D unresolved. This CDR3 contains 12 residues. V gave up 0 bases and J gave up 13 bases, with 7 bases separating them. The germline V gene has CDR1 MNHEY and CDR2 SVGAGI. CDR3 sequence reads: CASSYSTGPLHF. The CDR3, as DNA: TGTGCCAGCAGTTACTCGACCGGGCCCCTCCACTTT.

This rearrangement joins TRBV7-2 to TRBJ2-4; D is perhaps TRBD2 (6 bases). This CDR3 region has 15 residues. The V end was cut by 4 bases, the J end by 0 bases, with 10 bases between. Germline CDR1 SGHTA, CDR2 FQGNSA. In DNA, the CDR3 is TGTGCCAGCAGCTCCGGGACTCCAGCCAAAAACATTCAGTACTTC. Translation gives CASSSGTPAKNIQYF.

The CDR3 loop reads CASSGEGGSGANVLTF. The CDR3 DNA sequence: TGTGCCAGCAGTGGGGAGGGGGGCTCTGGGGCCAACGTCCTGACTTTC. The genes are TRBV2 and TRBJ2-6; D is perhaps TRBD2 (7 bases). This CDR3 is 16 amino acids long. Trimming took 4 bases from V and 0 from J, leaving 10 bases between them. Germline V gene data show CDR1 as SNHLY and CDR2 as FYNNEI.

This chain links TRBV10-3 with TRBJ2-1; 9 positions match TRBD1. CDR1 is ENHRY and CDR2 is SYGVKD in the germline V gene. The CDR3 is 13 residues long. J gave up 4 bases and V 10 bases, and 5 bases lay outside the gene matches. The CDR3 spells CATRDREYNEQFF. The CDR3 coding sequence is TGTGCCACCCGGGACAGGGAGTACAATGAGCAGTTCTTC.

In its sample, this clone was seen once. V is TRBV27 and J is TRBJ2-1; unclear D gene. V lost 3 bases, J lost 8 bases, and 11 bases lay in between. CDR1 is MNHEY, CDR2 SMNVEV, per germline (reference sequence). This CDR3 is built from 13 residues. Here the CDR3 DNA reads TGTGCCAGCAGTTTCTACCCAGCAGATGAGCAGTTCTTC. This gives the protein CASSFYPADEQFF.

This chain uses TRBV29-1 with TRBJ2-4, with D tentatively TRBD1 or TRBD2 (5 bases each). Germline lookup yields CDR1 SQVTM and CDR2 ANQGSEA. V gave up 3 bases and J gave up 1 base, with 13 bases separating them. There are 15 residues in the CDR3. CDR3 protein: CSVENREGAKNIQYF. The DNA of the CDR3 is TGCAGCGTTGAGAATCGTGAGGGGGCCAAAAACATTCAGTACTTC. Drawing the rest from reference TRBV29-1 and TRBJ2-4, the complete variable domain is SAVISQKPSRDICQRGTSLTIQCQVDSQVTMMFWYRQQPGQSLTLIATANQGSEATYESGFVIDKFPISRPNLTFSTLTVSNMSPEDSSIYLCSVENREGAKNIQYFGAGTRLSVL.

This chain joins TRBV29-1 and TRBJ2-2; D ambiguous. Germline CDR1 and CDR2: SQVTM and ANQGSEA. The length of the CDR3 is 12 residues. The germline V and J ends were trimmed by 4 bases and 1 base, with 4 bases remaining between them. The chain's CDR3 is CSVGGNTGELFF. The CDR3 coding sequence is TGCAGCGTTGGGGGGAACACCGGGGAGCTGTTTTTT.

The gene calls are TRBV19 and TRBJ2-3; possible D gene TRBD2, 5 bases. The germline gives CDR1 LNHDA, CDR2 SQIVND (reference sequence). The germline V and J ends were trimmed by 5 bases and 6 bases, with 9 bases remaining between them. The CDR3 extends over 12 amino acids. The CDR3, as DNA: TGTGCCAGTAGTCTATCGGGGGATACGCAGTATTTT. This sequence encodes CASSLSGDTQYF.

The table lists this clone with a count of one. In DNA form, the CDR3 reads TGTGCCAGCAGCGAACATACAGGGGCCGGGGTAGCTTTCTTT. It specifies CASSEHTGAGVAFF. This chain links TRBV7-9 with TRBJ1-1, with TRBD1 identical over 7 bases. CDR1 SEHNR and CDR2 FQNEAQ come from the germline V gene (reference sequence). The V segment lost 5 bases and the J segment 10 bases; nucleotides outside the gene matches: 13. CDR3 length equals 14 residues.

In this sample, this clone turned up a few times. This chain links TRBV7-9 with TRBJ1-1; D perhaps matches TRBD1 (6 bases). V was clipped by 7 bases and J by 5 bases, with 17 bases between them. The CDR3 runs 14 residues. Looked up from germline, CDR1 is SEHNR and CDR2 is FQNEAQ (reference sequence). The CDR3: CASILSGGLTEAFF. The CDR3, as DNA: TGTGCCAGCATCCTTTCTGGGGGGCTGACTGAAGCTTTCTTT.

This chain connects TRBV29-1 to TRBJ2-7; 9 bases match TRBD1. J gave up 5 bases and V 7 bases, and 6 bases lay outside the gene matches. Germline V gene data show CDR1 as SQVTM and CDR2 as ANQGSEA. CDR3 length equals 12 residues. The CDR3 DNA is TGCAGCGCCACGGGACAGGGCGACGAGCAGTACTTC. This translates into CSATGQGDEQYF.

The chain is built from TRBV13 and TRBJ2-4, with 10 bases fitting TRBD2. This CDR3 spans 17 amino acids. Trimming at V came to 6 bases and at J to 3 bases, leaving 11 bases not matched to a gene. Germline V gene sequence: CDR1 PRHDT, CDR2 FYEKMQ (reference sequence). DNA of the CDR3: TGTGCCAGCAGTATCGAGGTAGCGGGGGGAGTCAAAAACATTCAGTACTTC. This codes for CASSIEVAGGVKNIQYF.

This chain uses TRBV28 with TRBJ2-4; TRBD1 matches 7 bases. Germline trimming cut 3 bases from V and 2 bases from J; bases unmatched to any gene: 10. The CDR3 consists of 17 residues. CDR1 is MDHEN and CDR2 is SYDVKM in the germline V gene. Here the CDR3 DNA reads TGTGCCAGCAGTTTTAGTTTAGCACAGGGGTCCAAAAACATTCAGTACTTC. Its translation: CASSFSLAQGSKNIQYF. Together with reference TRBV28 and TRBJ2-4, the CDR3 gives the full variable domain: DVKVTQSSRYLVKRTGEKVFLECVQDMDHENMFWYRQDPGLGLRLIYFSYDVKMKEKGDIPEGYSVSREKKERFSLILESASTNQTSMYLCASSFSLAQGSKNIQYFGAGTRLSVL.

This clone was seen only once. The CDR3 DNA is TGTGCCAGCAGCCTGACAGGCCCGAACACTGAAGCTTTCTTT. Translated: CASSLTGPNTEAFF. The chain couples TRBV5-8 to TRBJ1-1, with D possibly TRBD1 on 6 matching bases. With 4 bases removed from V and 1 base from J, the gap between germline ends came to 11 bases. This CDR3 comprises 14 residues. From germline, CDR1 is SGHTS and CDR2 YDEGEE.

The DNA of the CDR3 is TGTGCCAGCAGCCTCACTTATTCTAGCGGCCCTCAAGTGGAGACCCAGTACTTC. This gives the protein CASSLTYSSGPQVETQYF. The chain joins TRBV4-2 to TRBJ2-5; 7 bases align to TRBD2. V lost 4 bases and J lost 5; bases outside the gene matches: 19. CDR3 length equals 18 residues. Germline V gene lookup returns CDR1 LGHNA and CDR2 YNFKEQ.

The chain recombines TRBV7-2 with TRBJ2-7; a weak D match, TRBD1 (5 bases). CDR1 and CDR2 from the germline V gene are SGHTA and FQGNSA. This CDR3 has 12 residues. The V gene lost 5 bases and the J gene lost 4 bases, with 9 bases spanning the gap. The CDR3 coding sequence is TGTGCCAGCAGCCTACAGGTTTACGAGCAGTACTTC. Protein sequence: CASSLQVYEQYF.

The chain recombines TRBV13 with TRBJ1-5; D is undetermined. Germline V gene data show CDR1 as PRHDT and CDR2 as FYEKMQ (reference sequence). There are 12 residues in the CDR3. V lost 1 base and J 10 bases, leaving 8 bases between the germline ends. The CDR3 here is CASSLVALPQHF. CDR3 bases: TGTGCCAGCAGCTTAGTAGCCTTACCCCAGCATTTT. The full variable domain, its missing parts supplied by reference TRBV13 and TRBJ1-5, is AAGVIQSPRHLIKEKRETATLKCYPIPRHDTVYWYQQGPGQDPQFLISFYEKMQSDKGSIPDRFSAQQFSDYHSELNMSSLELGDSALYFCASSLVALPQHFGDGTRLSIL.

This clone came up once. This rearrangement joins TRBV6-1 to TRBJ2-7; D may be TRBD1 (6 bases). This CDR3 spans 14 amino acids. Germline V gene lookup returns CDR1 MNHNS and CDR2 SASEGT. CDR3 nucleotides: TGTCCTCAAAGGGTCTGGGACATCTCCTACGAGCAGTACTTC. It specifies CPQRVWDISYEQYF.

The V call is TRBV18, the J call TRBJ2-5; perhaps D is TRBD1 or TRBD2 (5 bases each). Germline loops: CDR1 KGHSH, CDR2 LQKENI. The germline V and J ends were trimmed by 4 bases and 1 base, with 16 bases remaining between them. This CDR3 contains 16 residues. CDR3 protein: CASSHRGPGLQETQYF. The CDR3 coding sequence is TGTGCCAGCTCACACCGGGGCCCAGGCCTCCAAGAGACCCAGTACTTC.

The chain uses TRBV6-5 and TRBJ1-3, with a possible D match to TRBD1 (5 bases). Germline loops: CDR1 MNHEY, CDR2 SVGAGI. Trimming took off 6 bases at V and 0 bases at J, with 9 bases between the two ends. This CDR3 comprises 14 residues. The CDR3 region is CASRGGFSGNTIYF. CDR3 DNA: TGTGCCAGCAGGGGGGGGTTCTCTGGAAACACCATATATTTT.

The V and J genes are TRBV28 and TRBJ1-2, with D possibly being TRBD1 (6 bases). The V gene's germline CDR1 is MDHEN and CDR2 SYDVKM. This CDR3 comprises 15 residues. The V and J ends lost 6 bases and 4 bases respectively, with 18 bases between them. The CDR3 here is CASSLGGGRSYGYTF. In DNA form, the CDR3 reads TGTGCCAGCAGCTTAGGGGGAGGCCGAAGCTATGGCTACACCTTC.

The rearrangement uses TRBV4-2 and TRBJ1-1; 9 bases align to TRBD1. CDR1 is LGHNA and CDR2 is YNFKEQ in the germline V gene. The V gene end was trimmed by 3 bases and the J gene end by 0 bases; junction bases not matched to a gene: 2. The CDR3 is 15 residues long. CDR3 sequence (DNA): TGTGCCAGCAGCCAGGGGACAGGGTTGAACACTGAAGCTTTCTTT. This encodes CASSQGTGLNTEAFF.